Shown below are 32 T cell receptor beta chains from a single sample sequenced in a study of T cells after yellow fever vaccination. TCRdb fed the 5' RACE reads into MiXCR, producing one record per CDR3 protein. In the table there are roughly 70,000 distinct CDR3 sequences, approximately 8% of which are singletons. This sample comprised CD8+ T cells sorted from PBMCs, obtained on the day of the yellow fever booster vaccination. The receptors were gathered from a man aged 30-40 years who received the YFV17D yellow fever vaccine.

This clonotype has only a few counts. The chain couples TRBV13 to TRBJ2-5; D ambiguous. The CDR3 is 14 amino acids. CDR1 is PRHDT, CDR2 FYEKMQ, per germline (reference sequence). V was shortened by 5 bases and J by 1 base, with 11 bases between the two germline ends. The CDR3: CASSLRTPQETQYF. The CDR3 DNA sequence: TGTGCCAGCAGCCTACGGACCCCCCAAGAGACCCAGTACTTC.

The chain carries TRBV5-6 and TRBJ2-3; TRBD2 aligns across 12 bases. Trimming at V came to 3 bases and at J to 4 bases, leaving 9 bases not matched to a gene. The CDR3 has 17 amino acids. In germline, CDR1 is SGHDT, CDR2 YYEEEE. CDR3 nucleotides: TGTGCCAGCAGCTCTGCTAGCGGGAGGGCCTTACCAGATACGCAGTATTTT. Amino acid sequence: CASSSASGRALPDTQYF.

The genes are TRBV29-1 and TRBJ2-1; 8 nucleotides match TRBD1. Per germline, CDR1 SQVTM and CDR2 ANQGSEA. This CDR3 has 17 residues. Trimming took 1 base from V and 7 from J; bases not matched to a gene: 15. The CDR3 bases are TGCAGCGTTGAAGGCAAGTTGGGACAGGACCCCGGGAATGAGCAGTTCTTC. This gives the protein CSVEGKLGQDPGNEQFF.

This clonotype came up a few times. V is TRBV20-1 and J is TRBJ2-7; 8 bases are shared with TRBD1. The CDR3 has 13 amino acids. The V segment lost 3 bases and the J segment 4 bases; nucleotides outside the gene matches: 5. Germline CDR1 reads DFQATT; CDR2 reads SNEGSKA (reference sequence). The CDR3 DNA follows: TGCAGTGCTAGGCCGGGACAGGCGTACGAGCAGTACTTC. This translates into CSARPGQAYEQYF.

This clonotype was observed at least ten times. The chain employs TRBV28 and TRBJ2-7; D call uncertain. The CDR3 runs to 10 residues. Germline values: CDR1 MDHEN, CDR2 SYDVKM. V lost 3 bases to trimming and J lost 5 bases, with 2 bases between them. The CDR3 coding sequence is TGTGCCAGCAGTTTCCACGAGCAGTACTTC. Translating gives CASSFHEQYF.

This clonotype has more than one count but fewer than ten. This chain joins TRBV3-1 and TRBJ2-7, with TRBD2 as a possible D gene (7 bases). The V and J ends lost 1 base and 1 base respectively, with 20 bases between them. This CDR3 comprises 18 residues. Germline V gene sequence: CDR1 LGHDT, CDR2 YNNKEL (reference sequence). DNA for the CDR3: TGTGCCAGCAGCCAAGTGAAGGGTGGGGGGGCCGATTCCTACGAGCAGTACTTC. It translates to CASSQVKGGGADSYEQYF.

This chain joins TRBV5-1 and TRBJ2-5; TRBD1 might be the D (5 bases). There are 15 residues in the CDR3. V gave up 3 bases and J gave up 2 bases, with 14 bases separating them. Per the germline V gene, CDR1 is SGHRS and CDR2 is YFSETQ. The CDR3 DNA reads as TGCGCCAGCAGCTACGGAAGGGGTCCACAAGAGACCCAGTACTTC. Its translation is CASSYGRGPQETQYF.

Notes on this clonotype: One junction end does not reproduce the germline sequence, and a read error may be involved. The chain is built from TRBV6-2 or TRBV6-3 and TRBJ2-1; no reliable D call. CDR1 and CDR2 from the germline V gene are MNHEY and SVGEGT. This CDR3 is built from 13 residues. The CDR3 sequence is CASSLSSYNAQFF. DNA of the CDR3: TGTGCCAGCAGCCTCAGCTCCTACAATGCGCAGTTCTTC.

J is TRBJ1-1 and V is TRBV6-2 or TRBV6-3, with 9 nucleotides matching TRBD1. The CDR3 is 16 amino acids. CDR1 MNHEY and CDR2 SVGEGT come from the germline V gene. The ends lost 6 bases at V and 5 bases at J; junction bases unmatched: 13. CDR3 loop: CASRSPGTGFGTEAFF. In nucleotides, the CDR3 is TGTGCCAGCAGAAGTCCCGGGACAGGGTTTGGGACTGAAGCTTTCTTT.

The CDR3 sequence is CAISESRTSGSYEQYF. DNA of the CDR3: TGTGCCATCAGTGAGTCAAGGACTAGCGGCTCCTACGAGCAGTACTTC. The V gene is TRBV10-3, the J gene TRBJ2-7, with 10 bases identical to TRBD2. Germline trimming cut 0 bases from V and 0 bases from J; bases unmatched to any gene: 2. CDR3 length: 16 amino acids. Per germline, CDR1 ENHRY and CDR2 SYGVKD.

This clonotype was found many times. V and J are TRBV29-1 and TRBJ2-1, with D unresolved. Germline V lookup: CDR1 SQVTM, CDR2 ANQGSEA. Deletions cut 4 bases from V and 7 bases from J, with 5 bases between. The CDR3 extends over 10 amino acids. CDR3 protein: CSVGGNEQFF. The CDR3 bases are TGCAGCGTTGGTGGGAATGAGCAGTTCTTC.

This clonotype occurred a few times. This chain connects TRBV12-3 or TRBV12-4 to TRBJ1-2, with 8 bases that match TRBD1. This CDR3 has 17 residues. The J segment lost 0 bases and the V segment lost 1 base, leaving 7 bases of the junction unmatched. The CDR3 DNA is TGTGCCAGCAGTTTAGGGGACAGGTCCCAACCTAACTATGGCTACACCTTC. Its protein product is CASSLGDRSQPNYGYTF.

This clonotype showed up just a few times. The rearrangement uses TRBV2 and TRBJ1-1, with D uncertain. Germline V gene lookup returns CDR1 SNHLY and CDR2 FYNNEI. V lost 8 bases and J lost 1, with 11 bases in between. There are 13 residues in the CDR3. Here the CDR3 reads CASGEVPNTEAFF. In DNA, the CDR3 is TGTGCCAGCGGGGAGGTCCCGAACACTGAAGCTTTCTTT. Complete variable domain (other parts from reference TRBV2 and TRBJ1-1): EPEVTQTPSHQVTQMGQEVILRCVPISNHLYFYWYRQILGQKVEFLVSFYNNEISEKSEIFDDQFSVERPDGSNFTLKIRSTKLEDSAMYFCASGEVPNTEAFFGQGTRLTVV.

There are a few counts of this clonotype. This rearrangement joins TRBV18 to TRBJ2-5, with TRBD1 as a possible D gene (7 bases). In germline, CDR1 is KGHSH, CDR2 LQKENI. The CDR3 totals 16 residues. Trimming shortened V by 7 bases and J by 1 base, and 19 bases separated the two germline ends. CDR3 DNA sequence: TGTGCCAGCTTGTTTACCCAGGAGGGGGCCCAAGAGACCCAGTACTTC. This codes for CASLFTQEGAQETQYF.

This chain uses TRBV14 with TRBJ2-7; TRBD1 or TRBD2 may be the D gene (5 bases each). The length of the CDR3 is 15 residues. The V end was cut by 8 bases, the J end by 5 bases, with 22 bases between. Germline values: CDR1 SGHDN, CDR2 FVKESK. CDR3 residues: CASHFYGTSDDEQYF. The CDR3 DNA is TGTGCCAGCCACTTCTACGGGACCTCTGACGACGAGCAGTACTTC.

CDR3 sequence: CASRPLVPQETQYF. CDR3 DNA sequence: TGTGCCAGCAGACCACTAGTTCCCCAAGAGACCCAGTACTTC. The chain combines TRBV11-2 with TRBJ2-5; D perhaps matches TRBD2 (5 bases). Germline lookup yields CDR1 SGHAT and CDR2 FQNNGV. There are 14 residues in the CDR3. The V gene lost 6 bases and the J gene lost 1 base, with 12 bases spanning the gap.

This clonotype was seen only a few times. The V call is TRBV5-1, the J call TRBJ2-4; the D is unclear. Germline CDR1 SGHRS, CDR2 YFSETQ. The CDR3 has 13 amino acids. Trimming stripped 4 bases from V and 8 bases from J, with 13 bases between. The CDR3 DNA reads TGCGCCAGCAGCCGCAGCCTTGCGGACATTCAGTACTTC. It specifies CASSRSLADIQYF.

The chain combines TRBV9 with TRBJ2-1; 8 nucleotides line up with TRBD2. The germline gives CDR1 SGDLS, CDR2 YYNGEE. This CDR3 region has 15 residues. V gave up 4 bases and J gave up 7 bases; unmatched junction bases: 10. The chain's CDR3 is CASSLPTGGSNEQFF. DNA of the CDR3: TGTGCCAGCAGCCTCCCTACGGGAGGGTCGAATGAGCAGTTCTTC.

This clonotype occurred a few times. The chain links TRBV12-3 or TRBV12-4 to TRBJ2-1, with TRBD2 as a possible D gene (5 bases). V lost 5 bases to trimming and J lost 4 bases, with 12 bases between them. The CDR3 contains 14 residues. The CDR3 spells CASSLLGGYNEQFF. In DNA form, the CDR3 reads TGTGCCAGCAGTCTACTAGGCGGATACAATGAGCAGTTCTTC.

This clonotype appeared many times. The chain combines TRBV11-2 with TRBJ2-5; D not resolved. CDR3 length: 12 amino acids. The V gene lost 5 bases and the J gene lost 10 bases, with 14 bases spanning the gap. Germline CDR1 is SGHAT and CDR2 is FQNNGV. For the CDR3, the DNA is TGTGCCAGCAGCACCGCTTCCCCGGACCAGTACTTC. It translates to CASSTASPDQYF.

Many counts were recorded for this clonotype. The chain combines TRBV10-3 with TRBJ2-2; D is possibly TRBD1 (5 bases). The germline V gene has CDR1 ENHRY and CDR2 SYGVKD. V was clipped by 10 bases and J by 7 bases, with 22 bases between them. This CDR3 region has 15 residues. CDR3 coding DNA: TGTGCCACCGCCGTAACCCGACAGCACTTCGGGGAGCTGTTTTTT. Translated, it gives CATAVTRQHFGELFF.

The chain couples TRBV12-3 or TRBV12-4 to TRBJ2-1; the D call may be TRBD1 or TRBD2 (5 bases each). The CDR3 contains 14 residues. Trimming pared 1 base from V and 7 bases from J, leaving 11 bases between. CDR3 protein: CASSLGGVRNEQFF. The CDR3 DNA reads TGTGCCAGCAGTTTAGGAGGGGTTCGTAATGAGCAGTTCTTC.

This clonotype has more than one count but fewer than ten. This chain joins TRBV7-2 and TRBJ2-1; 7 bases map to TRBD2. The CDR3 contains 14 residues. Trimming at V came to 5 bases and at J to 4 bases, leaving 5 bases not matched to a gene. From germline, CDR1 is SGHTA and CDR2 FQGNSA. The CDR3 reads CASSHSGPYNEQFF. CDR3 in DNA: TGTGCCAGCAGCCATAGCGGGCCATACAATGAGCAGTTCTTC. The full variable domain, its missing parts supplied by reference TRBV7-2 and TRBJ2-1, is GAGVSQSPSNKVTEKGKDVELRCDPISGHTALYWYRQSLGQGLEFLIYFQGNSAPDKSGLPSDRFSAERTGGSVSTLTIQRTQQEDSAVYLCASSHSGPYNEQFFGPGTRLTVL.

This clonotype was detected many times. The chain links TRBV5-1 to TRBJ2-5, with D possibly TRBD1 on 6 matching bases. Deletions cut 3 bases from V and 4 bases from J, with 13 bases between. This CDR3 comprises 14 residues. CDR1 is SGHRS, CDR2 YFSETQ, per germline. The CDR3 bases are TGCGCCAGCAGCTCCCAGGGGAATTTAGAGACCCAGTACTTC. This sequence encodes CASSSQGNLETQYF.

This clonotype was seen many times. CDR3 DNA sequence: TGTGCCAGCTCACCGCGAGAGGGACAGCACAATGAGCAGTTCTTC. It codes for CASSPREGQHNEQFF. This rearrangement joins TRBV18 to TRBJ2-1; TRBD1 agrees at 7 bases. CDR1 and CDR2 (germline): KGHSH, LQKENI. CDR3 length equals 15 residues. V lost 3 bases, J lost 5 bases, and 7 bases stayed unmatched. Full variable domain (missing parts from reference TRBV18 and TRBJ2-1): NAGVMQNPRHLVRRRGQEARLRCSPMKGHSHVYWYRQLPEEGLKFMVYLQKENIIDESGMPKERFSAEFPKEGPSILRIQQVVRGDSAAYFCASSPREGQHNEQFFGPGTRLTVL.

This clonotype was observed many times. This chain uses TRBV6-5 with TRBJ2-7; the D gene could be TRBD1 or TRBD2 (5 bases each). The CDR3 runs to 13 residues. The germline V and J ends were trimmed by 6 bases and 3 bases, with 12 bases remaining between them. Per germline, CDR1 MNHEY and CDR2 SVGAGI. This CDR3 reads CASSPGPFYEQYF. The DNA of the CDR3 is TGTGCCAGCAGCCCGGGACCATTCTACGAGCAGTACTTC.

The V call is TRBV18, the J call TRBJ2-7, with a tentative D call TRBD2 (6 bases). The CDR3 is 14 residues long. The germline V gene encodes CDR1 KGHSH and CDR2 LQKENI. Trimming shortened V by 2 bases and J by 4 bases, and 12 bases separated the two germline ends. The CDR3 is CASSPALGSYEQYF. The CDR3 nucleotides read TGTGCCAGCTCACCAGCGCTCGGGAGTTACGAGCAGTACTTC.

This clonotype was detected a few times. This chain links TRBV5-5 with TRBJ2-1; D might be TRBD2 (6 bases). This CDR3 has 15 residues. Germline CDR1 and CDR2: SGHKS and YYEKEE (reference sequence). V lost 2 bases to trimming and J lost 8 bases, with 17 bases between them. The CDR3 spells CASSFGLPLGDEQFF. CDR3 nucleotide sequence: TGTGCCAGCAGCTTTGGACTACCACTTGGCGATGAGCAGTTCTTC.

This clonotype was found many times. The genes are TRBV7-2 and TRBJ2-1, with TRBD2 identical over 9 bases. Germline loops: CDR1 SGHTA, CDR2 FQGNSA. Trimming cost V 6 bases and J 5 bases; bases outside gene matches: 5. The CDR3 consists of 14 residues. DNA for the CDR3: TGTGCCAGCAGTCTAGCGGGACCCGACAATGAGCAGTTCTTC. Its protein product is CASSLAGPDNEQFF.

The rearrangement uses TRBV20-1 and TRBJ2-5; D tentatively reads TRBD1 or TRBD2 (5 bases each). Germline CDR1 and CDR2: DFQATT and SNEGSKA (reference sequence). The CDR3 totals 13 residues. V lost 5 bases, J lost 5 bases, and 15 bases lay in between. The CDR3: CSAWGTARETQYF. The CDR3 nucleotides are TGCAGTGCTTGGGGGACCGCAAGGGAGACCCAGTACTTC.

V is TRBV9 and J is TRBJ2-5; 15 nucleotides align to TRBD2. The CDR3 totals 18 residues. Germline V gives CDR1 SGDLS, CDR2 YYNGEE. V shed 4 bases, J shed 4 bases, and the junction held 11 bases outside the gene matches. This CDR3 reads CASSSPGLAGGPVETQYF. CDR3 in DNA: TGTGCCAGCAGCTCTCCTGGACTAGCGGGAGGGCCCGTAGAGACCCAGTACTTC.

The V call is TRBV20-1, the J call TRBJ2-5; the match to TRBD2 covers 8 bases. Unmatched junction bases numbered 6, after V lost 3 bases and J lost 3 bases. This CDR3 spans 14 amino acids. Germline V gene sequence: CDR1 DFQATT, CDR2 SNEGSKA (reference sequence). The CDR3 here is CSASLAGWEETQYF. The DNA for the CDR3 is TGCAGTGCTAGCTTAGCGGGGTGGGAAGAGACCCAGTACTTC.